Included here is one T cell receptor beta chain sequence, with context. The antigen is unknown. Using three donor pairs, the authors sequenced unstimulated naive, memory, effector memory and TEMRA subsets. This sample is drawn from a study of siplizumab effects on memory and regulatory T cells. Study results and caveats: Alloreactive sequences whose origin lay in unstimulated CD4+ memory cells were significantly reduced by siplizumab. There appeared to be greater diversity in naive T cells than in memory cells, and naive T cells seemed major contributors to the alloresponse. The suppressive capacity of proliferating Tregs from siplizumab cultures remained unconfirmed.

This CDR3 spans 18 amino acids. The V gene lost 0 bases and the J gene lost 0 bases, with 18 bases spanning the gap. CDR1 and CDR2 (germline): SGDLS, YYNGEE. TCRdb keeps only in-frame clones here, not all; method: immunoSEQ multiplex PCR. In the table there are 55,000 to 65,000 clones, about 98% of which are singletons. This rearrangement joins TRBV9 to TRBJ1-1; D might be TRBD1 (6 bases). The TCR was taken from a human donor in good health. The sequenced sample consisted of naive CD8+ T cells sorted from blood. The CDR3 DNA reads TGTGCCAGCAGCGTAGGCGGGGGGGCAGGGTTCGTGAACACTGAAGCTTTCTTT. This sequence encodes CASSVGGGAGFVNTEAFF.